A single T cell receptor beta chain is shown here with its context. This record comes from a study of pediatric ulcerative colitis. The survey-level immunoSEQ assay was used. Produced via immunoSEQ multiplex PCR; TCRdb's table is partial and in-frame only. Here the sample spans fewer than 30,000 clones, roughly 71% being singletons. Rectal tissue came from one to two pinch biopsies taken at colonoscopy. With 0 bases clipped from V and 4 bases from J, the junction kept 2 bases outside the gene matches. Germline CDR1 is MGHRA and CDR2 is YSYEKL. The length of the CDR3 is 15 residues. Material: gut tissue. This sequence was found in a boy between 5 and 17 years old with severe ulcerative colitis. The V and J genes are TRBV4-1 and TRBJ2-2; TRBD2 aligns across 7 bases. The DNA of the CDR3 is TGCGCCAGCAGCCAAGACCAGCGGGGCACCGGGGAGCTGTTTTTT. Translated, it gives CASSQDQRGTGELFF.